One sample yielded the 32 T cell receptor beta chains listed below, sequenced in a study of early T cells in non-severe SARS-CoV-2 infection. In TCRdb, the 5' RACE reads were re-called with MiXCR into one record per CDR3 protein. The data hold 98,000 or so distinct CDR3 sequences, with 10% to 15% observed a single time. Source: whole blood, taken at baseline. These receptors were taken from an adult who was a healthcare worker with PCR-confirmed SARS-CoV-2 infection or an uninfected control (not recorded which).

This clonotype was detected once. The rearrangement links TRBV5-5 to TRBJ2-3; TRBD2 might be the D (6 bases). The CDR3 has 15 residues. V gave up 5 bases and J gave up 2 bases, with 15 bases separating them. Germline CDR1 and CDR2: SGHKS and YYEKEE (reference sequence). CDR3 DNA: TGTGCCAGCAGTGCCCGGGACTCCCACACAGATACGCAGTATTTT. Its translation is CASSARDSHTDTQYF.

The chain couples TRBV6-2 or TRBV6-3 to TRBJ2-7; 10 bases match TRBD1. The V and J ends lost 4 bases and 7 bases, in that order; junction bases with no gene match: 13. Germline CDR1 MNHEY, CDR2 SVGEGT. The CDR3 spans 16 residues. CDR3 protein: CASSSLPGQGFSEQYF. The CDR3 coding sequence is TGTGCCAGCAGTTCTCTCCCGGGACAGGGGTTTTCGGAGCAGTACTTC.

This clonotype appeared a few times. V and J are TRBV9 and TRBJ2-2; D not resolved. V lost 4 bases to trimming and J lost 1 base, with 11 bases between them. The germline V gene encodes CDR1 SGDLS and CDR2 YYNGEE. This CDR3 has 15 amino acids. The CDR3: CASSQRARNTGELFF. The CDR3 DNA reads as TGTGCCAGCAGCCAAAGGGCGAGGAACACCGGGGAGCTGTTTTTT.

This clonotype was recorded a few times. The chain couples TRBV19 to TRBJ1-2, with D hard to call. This CDR3 has 14 amino acids. V shed 3 bases and J shed 4 bases, with 12 bases lying between them. CDR1 is LNHDA, CDR2 SQIVND, per germline (reference sequence). The CDR3 loop is CASSMVENAYGYTF. The CDR3 DNA reads as TGTGCCAGTAGTATGGTCGAGAATGCCTATGGCTACACCTTC.

This clonotype was observed a handful of times. V is TRBV20-1 and J is TRBJ2-1; 9 bases agree with TRBD2. From germline, CDR1 is DFQATT and CDR2 SNEGSKA (reference sequence). V shed 4 bases and J 9 bases; nucleotides not matched to a gene: 10. The length of the CDR3 is 14 residues. CDR3 DNA: TGCAGTGCTAAACATAGCGGGAGAGGAGTTGAGCAGTTCTTC. Protein: CSAKHSGRGVEQFF.

The chain links TRBV28 to TRBJ2-4, with 8 bases identical to TRBD1. The CDR3 covers 18 residues. The V segment lost 2 bases and the J segment 0 bases; nucleotides outside the gene matches: 9. Germline CDR1 MDHEN, CDR2 SYDVKM. DNA of the CDR3: TGTGCCAGCAGTTTACCTGTCAGGGGGCGAGGAGCCAAAAACATTCAGTACTTC. Its translation is CASSLPVRGRGAKNIQYF.

V gene TRBV20-1 combines with J gene TRBJ1-5; 9 bases fit TRBD1. V shed 3 bases and J 5 bases; nucleotides not matched to a gene: 5. There are 14 residues in the CDR3. Germline V lookup: CDR1 DFQATT, CDR2 SNEGSKA (reference sequence). CDR3 sequence reads: CSARGQGSDQPQHF. The DNA for the CDR3 is TGCAGTGCTAGGGGACAGGGATCGGATCAGCCCCAGCATTTT.

This clonotype was detected many times. This chain uses TRBV2 with TRBJ2-1; no clear D. CDR3 length: 16 residues. Germline CDR1 reads SNHLY; CDR2 reads FYNNEI. V lost 5 bases, J lost 0 bases, and 14 bases lay in between. CDR3 nucleotide sequence: TGTGCCAGCAGTTTCCGCGGAGCGAGCTCCTACAATGAGCAGTTCTTC. It is translated as CASSFRGASSYNEQFF.

This clonotype came up a few times. The gene calls are TRBV20-1 and TRBJ1-1; 7 positions agree with TRBD1. Losses at the gene ends were 0 bases for V and 4 bases for J; bases not matched to a gene: 11. Germline V gene data show CDR1 as DFQATT and CDR2 as SNEGSKA (reference sequence). The CDR3 runs 16 residues. This CDR3 reads CSARDPNRGRFTEAFF. CDR3 DNA: TGCAGTGCTAGAGACCCTAACAGGGGAAGATTCACTGAAGCTTTCTTT.

The V and J genes are TRBV2 and TRBJ2-7, with D perhaps assigned TRBD1 or TRBD2 (5 bases each). The CDR3 has 14 amino acids. Trimming removed 8 bases at V and 6 bases at J, with 20 bases between. Germline CDR1 is SNHLY and CDR2 is FYNNEI. CDR3 protein: CASAGTGPSGEQYF. As DNA, the CDR3 is TGTGCCAGCGCCGGGACGGGGCCCTCAGGCGAGCAGTACTTC. The entire variable domain, with the rest obtained from reference TRBV2 and TRBJ2-7, is as follows: EPEVTQTPSHQVTQMGQEVILRCVPISNHLYFYWYRQILGQKVEFLVSFYNNEISEKSEIFDDQFSVERPDGSNFTLKIRSTKLEDSAMYFCASAGTGPSGEQYFGPGTRLTVT.

V and J are TRBV4-2 and TRBJ2-5; 11 nucleotides line up with TRBD2. V was clipped by 4 bases and J by 3 bases; unmatched bases: 7. This CDR3 is built from 16 residues. Germline V gives CDR1 LGHNA, CDR2 YNFKEQ. For the CDR3, the DNA is TGTGCCAGCAGCCCCCGCGGTAGCGGGGGGGAAGAGACCCAGTACTTC. Residues: CASSPRGSGGEETQYF.

This chain joins TRBV11-3 and TRBJ2-1; unclear D gene. This CDR3 comprises 13 residues. In germline, CDR1 is SGHNT, CDR2 YENEEA. V shed 6 bases and J shed 4 bases, with 10 bases lying between them. As DNA, the CDR3 is TGTGCCAGCAGGAACGGGCAGTACAATGAGCAGTTCTTC. This sequence encodes CASRNGQYNEQFF. Full variable domain (rest looked up from reference TRBV11-3 and TRBJ2-1): EAGVVQSPRYKIIEKKQPVAFWCNPISGHNTLYWYLQNLGQGPELLIRYENEEAVDDSQLPKDRFSAERLKGVDSTLKIQPAELGDSAVYLCASRNGQYNEQFFGPGTRLTVL.

At least ten counts were recorded for this clonotype. The rearrangement joins TRBV29-1 to TRBJ2-3, with D unclear. Between the trimmed V and J ends, which lost 4 bases and 5 bases, there was a span of 4 bases. The germline V gene has CDR1 SQVTM and CDR2 ANQGSEA. This CDR3 has 10 residues. This chain's CDR3 is CSVVEDTQYF. As DNA, the CDR3 is TGCAGCGTTGTGGAAGATACGCAGTATTTT.

In this sample, this clonotype turned up many times. V and J are TRBV11-2 and TRBJ1-4; 7 bases fit TRBD1. The V gene's germline CDR1 is SGHAT and CDR2 FQNNGV. Germline trimming cut 5 bases from V and 5 bases from J; bases unmatched to any gene: 5. The CDR3 spans 14 residues. The CDR3 sequence: CASSPQTGNEKLFF. The CDR3 DNA follows: TGTGCCAGCAGCCCCCAGACAGGGAATGAAAAACTGTTTTTT.

This clonotype was counted a few times. This sequence joins TRBV10-3 and TRBJ2-1, with 7 bases identical to TRBD1. The V segment lost 6 bases and the J segment 7 bases; nucleotides outside the gene matches: 9. Germline lookup yields CDR1 ENHRY and CDR2 SYGVKD. This CDR3 contains 14 residues. The CDR3 loop reads CAISPTEQGNEQFF. The CDR3 DNA reads TGTGCCATCAGCCCTACTGAACAGGGGAATGAGCAGTTCTTC.

This clonotype turned up a few times. The chain links TRBV2 to TRBJ2-2; D gene uncertain. CDR3 size: 15 residues. V was trimmed by 4 bases and J by 1 base, leaving 10 bases between them. Per the germline V gene, CDR1 is SNHLY and CDR2 is FYNNEI. The CDR3: CASSVGGGNTGELFF. The CDR3 coding sequence is TGTGCCAGCAGTGTTGGCGGTGGGAACACCGGGGAGCTGTTTTTT.

This clonotype was seen only a few times. A much larger clone differs from this one at a single base, so this may be a read error. The chain carries TRBV20-1 and TRBJ2-2; no definite D call. CDR1 and CDR2 (germline): DFQATT, SNEGSKA (reference sequence). V was pared by 7 bases and J by 9 bases, with 12 bases between. The CDR3 is made up of 11 amino acids. CDR3 residues: CSVDQPRELFF. The CDR3 nucleotides read TGCAGTGTCGACCAACCCCGGGAGCTGTTTTTT.

The CDR3 loop is CASSLESGVGEQYF. CDR3 bases: TGCGCCAGCAGCTTGGAATCAGGGGTAGGGGAGCAGTACTTC. The chain uses TRBV5-1 and TRBJ2-7; D might be TRBD1 (6 bases). Germline values: CDR1 SGHRS, CDR2 YFSETQ. Trimming stripped 0 bases from V and 7 bases from J, with 14 bases between. The length of the CDR3 is 14 residues.

The J gene is TRBJ1-1, the V gene TRBV27; no clear D. CDR3 size: 14 residues. V was cut by 2 bases and J by 4 bases, with 11 bases left in between. CDR1 MNHEY and CDR2 SMNVEV come from the germline V gene (reference sequence). The DNA for the CDR3 is TGTGCCAGCAGTTTACGTCTGAGGACCACTGAAGCTTTCTTT. Amino acids: CASSLRLRTTEAFF.

In this sample, this clonotype turned up many times. The chain joins TRBV7-6 to TRBJ1-2; weak D call: TRBD1 (6 bases). CDR3 length: 15 residues. Germline CDR1 reads SGHVS; CDR2 reads FNYEAQ. V was trimmed by 0 bases and J by 2 bases, leaving 10 bases between them. CDR3 DNA: TGTGCCAGCAGCTTAGCCCCAGGGGAGAACTATGGCTACACCTTC. This codes for CASSLAPGENYGYTF.

In this sample, this clonotype turned up many times. The chain links TRBV24-1 to TRBJ2-3, with D possibly matching TRBD2 (5 bases). CDR3 length: 13 amino acids. V lost 4 bases to trimming and J lost 3 bases, with 7 bases between them. The germline V gene encodes CDR1 KGHDR and CDR2 SFDVKD. This CDR3 reads CATSDQRTDTQYF. The DNA for the CDR3 is TGTGCCACCAGTGACCAGCGGACAGATACGCAGTATTTT.

The CDR3 nucleotides read TGCGCCAGCAGCCCCCGAGTAGCGGGAGGGCCGGGGGAGACCCAGTACTTC. The encoded protein is CASSPRVAGGPGETQYF. The chain couples TRBV5-1 to TRBJ2-5; 11 positions agree with TRBD2. CDR1 SGHRS and CDR2 YFSETQ come from the germline V gene. Trimming took 4 bases from V and 5 from J; bases not matched to a gene: 13. The CDR3 runs to 17 residues. The variable domain in full, completed from reference TRBV5-1 and TRBJ2-5, reads KAGVTQTPRYLIKTRGQQVTLSCSPISGHRSVSWYQQTPGQGLQFLFEYFSETQRNKGNFPGRFSGRQFSNSRSEMNVSTLELGDSALYLCASSPRVAGGPGETQYFGPGTRLLVL.

This clonotype was counted a few times. The V gene is TRBV7-3, the J gene TRBJ2-5; D unclear. Germline loops: CDR1 SGHTA, CDR2 FQGTGA. The CDR3 extends over 15 amino acids. The V end lost 5 bases, the J end lost 2 bases, and 15 bases lay between the germline ends. The DNA of the CDR3 is TGTGCCAGCAGCGCGACTGGCAGGATTCAAGAGACCCAGTACTTC. Translating gives CASSATGRIQETQYF. Together with reference TRBV7-3 and TRBJ2-5, the CDR3 gives the full variable domain: GAGVSQTPSNKVTEKGKYVELRCDPISGHTALYWYRQSLGQGPEFLIYFQGTGAADDSGLPNDRFFAVRPEGSVSTLKIQRTERGDSAVYLCASSATGRIQETQYFGPGTRLLVL.

V and J are TRBV11-3 and TRBJ2-1, with TRBD2 as a possible D gene (5 bases). The CDR3 length is 14 residues. The germline gives CDR1 SGHNT, CDR2 YENEEA. The V end was cut by 5 bases, the J end by 14 bases, with 22 bases between. The CDR3 here is CASSLDFTLRGKFF. In DNA, the CDR3 is TGTGCCAGCAGCCTGGACTTCACCCTTCGGGGTAAGTTCTTC.

V gene TRBV10-3 combines with J gene TRBJ2-1; 9 positions agree with TRBD1. V lost 6 bases to trimming and J lost 1 base; unmatched junction nucleotides: 1. Germline lookup yields CDR1 ENHRY and CDR2 SYGVKD. This CDR3 is 14 amino acids long. The CDR3 region has the DNA TGTGCCATCAGAGGACAGGGGTCCTACAATGAGCAGTTCTTC. Residues: CAIRGQGSYNEQFF.

This clonotype was counted many times. V usage is TRBV5-6 and J usage is TRBJ2-3; D gene ambiguous. Germline CDR1 SGHDT, CDR2 YYEEEE. V shed 2 bases and J shed 6 bases, with 13 bases lying between them. This CDR3 contains 14 residues. CDR3 protein: CASSLRPLGDTQYF. The CDR3 bases are TGTGCCAGCAGCTTACGGCCGTTGGGGGATACGCAGTATTTT.

This clonotype was seen only a few times. The chain carries TRBV7-2 and TRBJ2-7; 11 nucleotides match TRBD1. CDR1 and CDR2 from the germline V gene are SGHTA and FQGNSA. V lost 5 bases and J lost 4; bases outside the gene matches: 10. CDR3 length: 16 residues. The CDR3 coding sequence is TGTGCCAGCAGCCCGCCCCCGGGACAGGGGGTGTACGAGCAGTACTTC. This gives the protein CASSPPPGQGVYEQYF.

In its sample, this clonotype was seen a few times. V and J are TRBV5-1 and TRBJ1-1, with 7 bases fitting TRBD1. Germline lookup yields CDR1 SGHRS and CDR2 YFSETQ. The J segment lost 4 bases and the V segment lost 4 bases, leaving 10 bases of the junction unmatched. The CDR3 consists of 15 residues. In nucleotides, the CDR3 is TGCGCCAGCAGCCCCAGACAGGGCGATGGCACTGAAGCTTTCTTT. Its translation is CASSPRQGDGTEAFF.

The chain employs TRBV5-6 and TRBJ2-1, with no clear D. The CDR3 is 13 amino acids. Per germline, CDR1 SGHDT and CDR2 YYEEEE. Trimming took 5 bases from V and 6 from J, leaving 12 bases between them. CDR3 in amino acids: CASSYWRSNEQFF. The CDR3 bases are TGTGCCAGCAGTTATTGGCGGTCCAATGAGCAGTTCTTC.

The genes are TRBV6-6 and TRBJ1-5; D is unclear. V was shortened by 6 bases and J by 6 bases, with 12 bases between the two germline ends. Germline CDR1 is MNHNY and CDR2 is SVGAGI (reference sequence). CDR3 size: 13 residues. The CDR3 is CASSLLTGQPQHF. The CDR3 coding sequence is TGTGCCAGCAGCCTCTTAACGGGTCAGCCCCAGCATTTT.

V gene TRBV7-9 combines with J gene TRBJ2-1; D is unresolved. Germline CDR1 and CDR2: SEHNR and FQNEAQ (reference sequence). CDR3 length: 13 amino acids. Trimming took 5 bases from V and 8 from J, leaving 13 bases between them. The CDR3 loop reads CASSLVSRDEQFF. The CDR3 nucleotides read TGTGCCAGCAGCCTAGTTAGTAGAGATGAGCAGTTCTTC.

V gene TRBV11-2 combines with J gene TRBJ2-7; D not resolved. The CDR3 length is 11 residues. V lost 5 bases and J lost 7, with 9 bases in between. Germline lookup yields CDR1 SGHAT and CDR2 FQNNGV. CDR3 in amino acids: CASSHTWEQYF. The DNA of the CDR3 is TGTGCCAGCAGCCACACGTGGGAGCAGTACTTC.